This TCR beta chain was obtained from a study of cytomegalovirus exposure and HLA in healthy donors. V trimming: 2 bases; J trimming: 6 bases; junction bases outside the gene matches: 5. From germline, CDR1 is SGHDT and CDR2 YYEEEE. The CDR3 is made up of 15 amino acids. Primers: 60 Vbeta forward and 13 Jbeta reverse. TCRdb's table, derived via immunoSEQ multiplex PCR, lists solely in-frame clones and lacks some. The data contain around 100,000 clones, 74% of them singletons. The sequenced material came from PBMCs. The chain employs TRBV5-6 and TRBJ1-4; 9 nucleotides line up with TRBD1. This TCR was recovered from a man between 45 and 60 years old in good health and CMV-seropositive. This chain's CDR3 is CASSFNRGLDEKLFF. The CDR3 nucleotides are TGTGCCAGCAGCTTTAACAGGGGGCTCGATGAAAAACTGTTTTTT. The full variable domain, completed using reference TRBV5-6 and TRBJ1-4, is DAGVTQSPTHLIKTRGQQVTLRCSPKSGHDTVSWYQQALGQGPQFIFQYYEEEERQRGNFPDRFSGHQFPNYSSELNVNALLLGDSALYLCASSFNRGLDEKLFFGSGTQLSVL.